These 8 T cell receptor beta chains were all obtained from the same sample, sequenced in a study of blood T cells in healthy people across ages. The authors ran a second PCR of about 6 to 11 cycles using a sample-barcoded 5' primer and a J-beta primer mix. Each CDR3 protein is one row after TCRdb ran MiXCR on the 5' RACE reads. The sample includes fewer than 2 million distinct CDR3 sequences, about two fifths seen only once; the top ten take about 23%. The sequencing sample was made of blood. These receptors all come from a human donor in good health.

The chain has TRBV20-1 and TRBJ2-3, with D possibly being TRBD2 (5 bases). The V end was cut by 2 bases, the J end by 0 bases, with 12 bases between. Germline V gives CDR1 DFQATT, CDR2 SNEGSKA (reference sequence). This CDR3 is 15 amino acids long. CDR3 amino acids: CSARRLGVSTDTQYF. The CDR3 DNA is TGCAGTGCTAGACGGCTCGGGGTTAGCACAGATACGCAGTATTTT.

The chain combines TRBV4-2 with TRBJ1-2; 8 bases are a match to TRBD1. From germline, CDR1 is LGHNA and CDR2 YNFKEQ. V shed 0 bases and J 10 bases; nucleotides not matched to a gene: 13. This CDR3 contains 16 residues. The chain's CDR3 is CASSQESSAGGSDYTF. The CDR3 DNA reads as TGTGCCAGCAGCCAAGAGTCGTCGGCAGGGGGCTCCGACTACACCTTC.

This chain connects TRBV15 to TRBJ1-2; no reliable D call. The CDR3 spans 14 residues. V shed 0 bases and J shed 6 bases, with 11 bases lying between them. Germline CDR1 and CDR2: LNHNV and YYDKDF (reference sequence). The CDR3 is CATSRDRAADGYTF. The DNA for the CDR3 is TGTGCCACCAGCAGAGATCGGGCCGCCGATGGCTACACCTTC.

This chain links TRBV20-1 with TRBJ1-2; tentatively, D is TRBD1 (6 bases). The germline V and J ends were trimmed by 3 bases and 5 bases, with 19 bases remaining between them. Germline V lookup: CDR1 DFQATT, CDR2 SNEGSKA (reference sequence). The length of the CDR3 is 15 residues. CDR3 sequence (DNA): TGCAGTGCTAGCGAACGGCCGGGGGCGCGTTATGGCTACACCTTC. It yields the protein CSASERPGARYGYTF.

This clonotype has a handful of counts. The gene calls are TRBV7-9 and TRBJ2-5; TRBD2 matches at 7 bases. CDR3 length: 17 amino acids. Germline CDR1 is SEHNR and CDR2 is FQNEAQ (reference sequence). V shed 5 bases, J shed 5 bases, and the junction held 17 bases outside the gene matches. The CDR3 protein is CASSAGTTRSPLETQYF. Written as DNA, the CDR3 is TGTGCCAGCAGCGCGGGGACTACCCGGTCCCCTTTGGAGACCCAGTACTTC.

V and J are TRBV5-5 and TRBJ2-7; 14 bases map to TRBD2. The V and J ends lost 4 bases and 0 bases, in that order; junction bases with no gene match: 9. CDR3 length equals 18 residues. CDR1 is SGHKS and CDR2 is YYEKEE in the germline V gene (reference sequence). The CDR3 reads CASSPGLAGGLTSYEQYF. CDR3 nucleotides: TGTGCCAGCAGCCCCGGACTAGCGGGGGGCCTCACCTCCTACGAGCAGTACTTC.

This clonotype was detected ten times or more. In DNA, the CDR3 is TGTGCCAGCAGCCAAGATCGCCCGTACGAGCAGTACTTC. Residues: CASSQDRPYEQYF. The V and J genes are TRBV4-2 and TRBJ2-7; unclear D gene. CDR3 length equals 13 residues. V was pared by 0 bases and J by 4 bases, with 7 bases between. Germline V gene data show CDR1 as LGHNA and CDR2 as YNFKEQ.

This chain joins TRBV29-1 and TRBJ1-1; D remains unclear. The CDR3 length is 13 residues. V shed 4 bases and J shed 2 bases, with 11 bases lying between them. Germline V gene sequence: CDR1 SQVTM, CDR2 ANQGSEA. CDR3 sequence (DNA): TGCAGCGTTGGGTTAGGGAGCAACACTGAAGCTTTCTTT. As protein: CSVGLGSNTEAFF.